This T cell receptor (beta chain) stems from a study of PD-L1 blockade in urothelial cancer. Findings and limits, study-wide: When pretreatment blood TCR clonality was below the median, it predicted better survival.

Comment on this clone: Antigen specificity is unknown.

Time point meaning: pretreatment peripheral blood. J lost 5 bases, V lost 4 bases, and 7 bases had no gene match. CDR1 and CDR2 from the germline V gene are SGHRS and YFSETQ. The CDR3 runs to 15 residues. Each PCR contained spiked-in synthetic TCR analog templates. The method was immunoSEQ multiplex PCR; TCRdb's version includes in-frame clones alone and lacks a portion of them. The sample records 50,000 or so clones, more than 75% being singletons. The receptor comes from a man aged 50 or older with urothelial cancer. The source material was PBMCs, sampled around atezolizumab (anti-PD-L1) treatment. The rearrangement joins TRBV5-1 to TRBJ2-2; the match to TRBD1 covers 8 bases. This CDR3 is CASSLVDRVTGELFF. CDR3 DNA sequence: TGCGCCAGCAGCCTAGTGGACAGGGTGACCGGGGAGCTGTTTTTT.